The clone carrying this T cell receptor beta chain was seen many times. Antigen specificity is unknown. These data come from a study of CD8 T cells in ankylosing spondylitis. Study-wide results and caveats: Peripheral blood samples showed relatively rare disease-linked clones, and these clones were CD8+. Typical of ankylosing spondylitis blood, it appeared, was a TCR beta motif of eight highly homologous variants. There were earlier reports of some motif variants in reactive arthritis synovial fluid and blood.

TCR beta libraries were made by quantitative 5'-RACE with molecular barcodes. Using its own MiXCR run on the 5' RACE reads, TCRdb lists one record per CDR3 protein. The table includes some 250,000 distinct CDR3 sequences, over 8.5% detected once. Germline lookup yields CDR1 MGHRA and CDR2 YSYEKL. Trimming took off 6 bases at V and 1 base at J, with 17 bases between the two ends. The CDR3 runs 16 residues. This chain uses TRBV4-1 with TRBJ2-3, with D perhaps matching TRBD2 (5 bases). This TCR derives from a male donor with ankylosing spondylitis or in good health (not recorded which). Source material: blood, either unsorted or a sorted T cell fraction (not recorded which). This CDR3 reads CASSKHWQEGTDTQYF. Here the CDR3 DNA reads TGCGCCAGCAGTAAGCATTGGCAGGAGGGCACAGATACGCAGTATTTT.